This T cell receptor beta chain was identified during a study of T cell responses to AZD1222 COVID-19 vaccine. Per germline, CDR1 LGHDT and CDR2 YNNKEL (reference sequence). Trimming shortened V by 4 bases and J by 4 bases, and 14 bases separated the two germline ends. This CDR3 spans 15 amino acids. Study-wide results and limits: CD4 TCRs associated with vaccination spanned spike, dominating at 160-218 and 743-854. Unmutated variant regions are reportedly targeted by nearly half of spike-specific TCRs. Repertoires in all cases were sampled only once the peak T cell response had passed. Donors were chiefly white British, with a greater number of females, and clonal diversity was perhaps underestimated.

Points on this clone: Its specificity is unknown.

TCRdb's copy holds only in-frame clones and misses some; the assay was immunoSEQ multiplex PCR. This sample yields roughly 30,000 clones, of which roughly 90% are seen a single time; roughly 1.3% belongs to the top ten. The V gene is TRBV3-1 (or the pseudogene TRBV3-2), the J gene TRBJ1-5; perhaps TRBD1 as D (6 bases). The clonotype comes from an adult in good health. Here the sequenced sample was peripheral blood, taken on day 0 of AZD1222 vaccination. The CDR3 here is CASSRTGQLNQPQHF. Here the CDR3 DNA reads TGTGCCAGCAGCCGAACTGGACAGCTTAATCAGCCCCAGCATTTT.